This is a list of T cell receptor beta chains from one sample in a study of regulatory T cells in long-lasting Graves disease. TCRdb re-analysed the multiplex PCR reads in MiXCR, keeping a single row per CDR3 protein. The sample shows hundreds of thousands of distinct CDR3 sequences, around a fifth of them seen only once. This specimen was peripheral blood mononuclear cells (PBMCs), taken when the disease was refractory, from a patient treated with antithyroid drugs. Source of these receptors: a female donor with Graves disease. The CDR3 runs from the conserved cysteine through the conserved F or W. The order of the fields is clone size, J gene, D gene, V gene, CDR3 protein, CDR3 DNA. A D gene is named only where the DNA matches it firmly. Size values are once, few and many counts, or a class for expanded clones, and some rows have none.

>many|TRBJ1-2|NA|TRBV20-1
CSAPVGYGYTF
TGCAGTGCCCCTGTAGGGTATGGCTACACCTTC
>NA|TRBJ1-2|NA|TRBV29-1
CSVFDSAGYTF
TGCAGCGTTTTCGACTCGGCGGGCTACACCTTC
>NA|TRBJ2-7|TRBD1|TRBV30
CAWSVTGYSEQYF
TGTGCCTGGAGCGTGACAGGGTACAGCGAGCAGTACTTC
>many|TRBJ2-5|NA|TRBV11-2
CASSLYLSKETQYF
TGTGCCAGCAGCTTATACCTGAGTAAAGAGACCCAGTACTTC
>few|TRBJ1-5|NA|TRBV7-8
CASSLGGAYGNQPQHF
TGTGCCAGCAGCTTAGGAGGGGCGTATGGCAATCAGCCCCAGCATTTT
>NA|TRBJ1-2|TRBD1|TRBV7-2
CASSSGTGSDGYTF
TGTGCCAGCAGCTCCGGGACAGGGTCAGATGGCTACACCTTC
>many|TRBJ1-4|NA|TRBV15
CATSRESGQPNEKLFF
TGTGCCACCAGCAGAGAATCCGGACAGCCTAATGAAAAACTGTTTTTT
>many|TRBJ2-7|NA|TRBV12-3/TRBV12-4
CASSFWDSYEQYF
TGTGCCAGCAGTTTCTGGGACTCCTACGAGCAGTACTTC
>many|TRBJ2-3|NA|TRBV12-3/TRBV12-4
CASRTSSDTQYF
TGTGCCAGCAGAACTTCTTCAGATACGCAGTATTTT
>many|TRBJ1-2|TRBD1|TRBV7-2
CASSLGPYRQGNYGYTF
TGTGCCAGCAGCTTAGGCCCTTATCGACAGGGGAACTATGGCTACACCTTC
>NA|TRBJ2-6|NA|TRBV19
CASSSDPGSGANVLTF
TGTGCCAGTAGTTCAGACCCGGGCTCTGGGGCCAACGTCCTGACTTTC
>NA|TRBJ2-5|TRBD2|TRBV5-1
CASSVSGTSEQETQYF
TGCGCCAGCAGCGTGTCGGGGACTAGCGAGCAAGAGACCCAGTACTTC
>many|TRBJ2-7|TRBD1|TRBV6-1
CASMGDSYEQYF
TGTGCCAGCATGGGGGACAGCTACGAGCAGTACTTC
>many|TRBJ1-2|NA|TRBV6-1
CASSTGHRRDLYGYTF
TGTGCCAGCAGTACTGGACACCGACGGGACCTCTATGGCTACACCTTC
>NA|TRBJ1-5|TRBD1|TRBV28
CASSSSTGSNQPQHF
TGTGCCAGCAGTTCATCGACAGGGAGCAATCAGCCCCAGCATTTT
>many|TRBJ1-6|NA|TRBV12-3/TRBV12-4
CASSLRQGDSPLHF
TGTGCCAGCAGTTTAAGGCAGGGCGATTCACCCCTCCACTTT
>many|TRBJ2-2|TRBD2|TRBV28
CASTPLASGGESDTGELFF
TGTGCCAGCACCCCGTTGGCTAGCGGGGGGGAATCGGACACCGGGGAGCTGTTTTTT
>NA|TRBJ2-7|TRBD2|TRBV5-6
CASSFAGGVEQYF
TGTGCCAGCAGCTTCGCGGGGGGAGTCGAGCAGTACTTC
>many|TRBJ1-2|NA|TRBV6-1
CASRGHGTNYGYTF
TGTGCCAGCAGGGGGCACGGGACTAACTATGGCTACACCTTC
>NA|TRBJ2-5|NA|TRBV20-1
CSARWRAQETQYF
TGCAGTGCTAGATGGCGGGCTCAAGAGACCCAGTACTTC
>NA|TRBJ1-5|NA|TRBV25-1
CASSESGRINQPQHF
TGTGCCAGCAGTGAATCGGGCAGGATCAATCAGCCCCAGCATTTT
>NA|TRBJ1-2|NA|TRBV28
CASIRNPGATNGYTF
TGTGCCAGCATCCGAAACCCGGGGGCTACAAATGGCTACACCTTC
>many|TRBJ1-5|NA|TRBV25-1
CASSDREGNQPQHF
TGTGCCAGCAGTGACAGGGAAGGGAATCAGCCCCAGCATTTT
>NA|TRBJ2-7|NA|TRBV5-4
CASSLSLADTYEQYF
TGTGCCAGCAGCTTGTCCCTGGCGGATACCTACGAGCAGTACTTC
>many|TRBJ2-4|NA|TRBV7-2
CASSPLLGAGYIQYF
TGTGCCAGCAGCCCGTTATTGGGGGCCGGGTACATTCAGTACTTC
>NA|TRBJ1-2|NA|TRBV29-1
CSVEEGLEGYGYTF
TGCAGCGTTGAAGAGGGCCTGGAGGGCTATGGCTACACCTTC
>few|TRBJ2-7|NA|TRBV6-2/TRBV6-3
CASSPRDGTSYEQYF
TGTGCCAGCTCACCACGGGACGGCACCTCCTACGAGCAGTACTTC
>many|TRBJ1-1|NA|TRBV29-1
CSVEPQRNTEAFF
TGCAGCGTTGAACCACAGAGGAACACTGAAGCTTTCTTT
>few|TRBJ2-5|TRBD2|TRBV10-1
CVVGTGGPRETQYF
TGCGTCGTAGGAACGGGAGGGCCCCGAGAGACCCAGTACTTC
>NA|TRBJ2-1|TRBD2|TRBV20-1
CSARSGTSGRAVDEQFF
TGCAGTGCCCGAAGCGGGACTAGCGGGAGGGCTGTGGATGAGCAGTTCTTC
>many|TRBJ2-5|NA|TRBV7-8
CASSMDVGETQYF
TGTGCCAGCAGCATGGACGTTGGGGAGACCCAGTACTTC
>NA|TRBJ2-5|NA|TRBV11-2
CASAGLQARETQYF
TGCGCCAGCGCGGGACTCCAGGCCCGGGAGACCCAGTACTTC
>many|TRBJ2-7|NA|TRBV2
CASSEASTPLEQYF
TGTGCCAGCAGTGAGGCCTCAACCCCGCTCGAGCAGTACTTC
>NA|TRBJ2-7|NA|TRBV29-1
CSVCPGDQLYEQYF
TGCAGCGTTTGCCCGGGGGACCAGCTCTACGAGCAGTACTTC
>many|TRBJ1-2|TRBD1|TRBV6-1
CASTPGTGGGYTF
TGTGCCAGCACCCCGGGGACAGGGGGTGGCTACACCTTC
>NA|TRBJ1-1|NA|TRBV6-1
CASSTGRGAFF
TGTGCCAGCAGTACGGGCAGGGGTGCTTTCTTT
>NA|TRBJ2-5|NA|TRBV7-2
CASSLQRGAGETQYF
TGTGCCAGCAGCTTACAACGGGGGGCCGGAGAGACCCAGTACTTC
>many|TRBJ2-5|TRBD1|TRBV28
CASSWEGTAEETQYF
TGTGCCAGCAGTTGGGAAGGGACAGCCGAGGAGACCCAGTACTTC
>few|TRBJ1-3|NA|TRBV12-3/TRBV12-4
CASVRDTIYF
TGTGCCAGCGTCCGGGACACCATATATTTT
>NA|TRBJ2-7|NA|TRBV28
CASRYSTTYEQYF
TGTGCCAGCAGATATTCGACCACCTACGAGCAGTACTTC
>many|TRBJ1-6|TRBD1|TRBV12-3/TRBV12-4
CASSGQGLDNSPLHF
TGTGCCAGCAGCGGACAGGGGCTCGATAATTCACCCCTCCACTTT
>few|TRBJ1-5|NA|TRBV30
CAWSLGINQPQHF
TGTGCCTGGAGTTTGGGCATTAATCAGCCCCAGCATTTT
>many|TRBJ1-2|TRBD1|TRBV12-3/TRBV12-4
CASSGTGNGYTF
TGTGCCAGCAGCGGGACAGGGAATGGCTACACCTTC
>NA|TRBJ1-2|NA|TRBV5-1
CASSVADSPNYGYTF
TGTGCCAGCAGCGTAGCTGATTCCCCCAACTATGGCTACACCTTC
>many|TRBJ2-7|TRBD1|TRBV12-3/TRBV12-4
CASKGQAIYEQYF
TGTGCCAGCAAAGGACAGGCGATCTACGAGCAGTACTTC
>many|TRBJ1-4|TRBD1|TRBV7-2
CASSWTGSPTNEKLFF
TGTGCCAGCAGCTGGACAGGTTCACCAACTAATGAAAAACTGTTTTTT
>NA|TRBJ2-7|NA|TRBV20-1
CSARRGHEQYF
TGCAGTGCTAGACGGGGGCACGAGCAGTACTTC
>NA|TRBJ1-5|NA|TRBV25-1
CASSGKDGRNQPQHF
TGTGCCAGCAGTGGAAAAGATGGGAGGAATCAGCCCCAGCATTTT
>NA|TRBJ2-7|NA|TRBV28
CASRTRDLGFEQYF
TGTGCCAGCAGAACCCGGGACTTGGGTTTCGAGCAGTACTTC
>NA|TRBJ2-2|NA|TRBV5-1
CASSLDFTGELFF
TGCGCCAGCAGCTTGGATTTCACCGGGGAGCTGTTTTTT
>NA|TRBJ1-5|NA|TRBV30
CAWSGPAWSNQPQHF
TGTGCCTGGAGTGGGCCCGCTTGGAGCAATCAGCCCCAGCATTTT